Following are 3 T cell receptor beta chains from one sample sequenced in a study of blood T cells in healthy people across ages. A second PCR, run for roughly 7 to 11 cycles, used a sample-barcoded 5' primer plus a J-beta primer mix. TCRdb reanalysed the 5' RACE reads using MiXCR and keeps one entry per CDR3 protein. The sample consists of about 970,000 distinct CDR3 sequences, roughly half of them appearing once. Sequencing used blood. The origin of the receptors is a woman in her sixties in good health.

The V gene is TRBV27, the J gene TRBJ2-5; 7 positions match TRBD2. The trim removed 2 bases at V and 5 bases at J, leaving 14 bases unmatched. This CDR3 is 17 amino acids long. CDR1 and CDR2 from the germline V gene are MNHEY and SMNVEV (reference sequence). CDR3 amino acids: CASSLVGGRFTGETQYF. The CDR3 nucleotides read TGTGCCAGCAGTTTAGTGGGAGGGAGGTTCACCGGGGAGACCCAGTACTTC.

This clonotype was seen only a few times. V usage is TRBV29-1 and J usage is TRBJ2-1, with 8 positions matching TRBD1. The ends lost 8 bases at V and 7 bases at J; junction bases unmatched: 4. This CDR3 region has 11 residues. Germline assignment: CDR1 SQVTM and CDR2 ANQGSEA. Here the CDR3 reads CSSRQGNEQFF. The CDR3, as DNA: TGCAGCTCTCGACAGGGGAATGAGCAGTTCTTC.

Only a few counts were recorded for this clonotype. This chain connects TRBV15 to TRBJ2-6; D not certain. The germline V gene has CDR1 LNHNV and CDR2 YYDKDF (reference sequence). The CDR3 runs 17 residues. Trimming removed 0 bases at V and 0 bases at J, with 9 bases between. The CDR3: CATSRDTPNSGANVLTF. In nucleotides, the CDR3 is TGTGCCACCAGCAGAGACACACCTAACTCTGGGGCCAACGTCCTGACTTTC. The variable domain in full, with the rest retrieved from reference TRBV15 and TRBJ2-6, is DAMVIQNPRYQVTQFGKPVTLSCSQTLNHNVMYWYQQKSSQAPKLLFHYYDKDFNNEADTPDNFQSRRPNTSFCFLDIRSPGLGDTAMYLCATSRDTPNSGANVLTFGAGSRLTVL.